This T cell receptor beta chain was recorded in a study of cytomegalovirus exposure and HLA in healthy donors. This clone was seen just once. With 60 Vbeta and 13 Jbeta primers, the PCR was carried out. Profiled with immunoSEQ multiplex PCR; TCRdb holds only in-frame clones, not every one. The repertoire holds some 30,000 clones, with roughly 84% as singletons. Germline loops: CDR1 MGHDK, CDR2 SYGVNS. The CDR3 has 16 residues. V was shortened by 1 base and J by 0 bases, with 10 bases between the two germline ends. The sequence was collected from a woman aged 18-30 years in good health and CMV-seronegative. This chain connects TRBV25-1 to TRBJ2-1, with D tentatively TRBD2 (5 bases). Material: PBMCs. CDR3 in DNA: TGTGCCAGCAGTGAATCGAGGGAAAGCTCCTACAATGAGCAGTTCTTC. As protein: CASSESRESSYNEQFF.